These 25 T cell receptor beta chains originate from one sample sequenced in a study of T cells in Graves' hyperthyroidism and ophthalmopathy. Regions amplified from RNA transcripts were the TCR beta CDR3 regions. When the TCR CDR3 underwent first-round RT-PCR, the HTBI primer set was used. TCRdb re-called the multiplex PCR reads through MiXCR, storing one row per CDR3 protein. The table includes approximately 870,000 distinct CDR3 sequences, around 38% detected once. Source material: blood. The receptor set was obtained from a man between 18 and 35 years old with Graves' hyperthyroidism.

Many counts were recorded for this clonotype. The chain couples TRBV10-2 to TRBJ2-7; D is uncertain. This CDR3 contains 14 residues. Germline CDR1 and CDR2: WSHSY and SAAADI. Between the trimmed V and J ends, which lost 4 bases and 2 bases, there was a span of 12 bases. DNA of the CDR3: TGCGCCAGCAGTGGCAAAGGCGCTACCTACGAGCAGTACTTC. As protein: CASSGKGATYEQYF.

The rearrangement links TRBV20-1 to TRBJ2-5; 7 positions agree with TRBD1. Germline loops: CDR1 DFQATT, CDR2 SNEGSKA (reference sequence). The V segment lost 4 bases and the J segment 1 base; nucleotides outside the gene matches: 9. This CDR3 has 15 residues. The CDR3 spells CSATPPTGSQETQYF. As DNA, the CDR3 is TGCAGTGCTACACCTCCGACAGGGTCCCAAGAGACCCAGTACTTC.

This clonotype has a count of ten or more. This chain's CDR3 is CASSLAENTIYF. The CDR3, as DNA: TGTGCCAGCAGCTTAGCCGAAAACACCATATATTTT. V is TRBV7-9 and J is TRBJ1-3; D is unclear. The V gene lost 0 bases and the J gene lost 6 bases, with 3 bases spanning the gap. Per the germline V gene, CDR1 is SEHNR and CDR2 is FQNEAQ (reference sequence). The CDR3 consists of 12 residues.

The chain links TRBV11-2 to TRBJ1-6, with 9 bases lining up with TRBD1. The J segment lost 10 bases and the V segment lost 4 bases, leaving 8 bases of the junction unmatched. Germline V CDR1 and CDR2: SGHAT, FQNNGV. This CDR3 contains 15 residues. CDR3 bases: TGTGCCAGCAGCTCAATGACAGGGGGAGCATCACCCCTCCACTTT. Its translation: CASSSMTGGASPLHF.

This chain connects TRBV7-6 to TRBJ2-6; possibly TRBD1 for D (6 bases). Trimming took 6 bases from V and 2 from J, leaving 20 bases between them. The germline gives CDR1 SGHVS, CDR2 FNYEAQ. The CDR3 has 18 residues. The CDR3 is CASRVAQPRGPGANVLTF. For the CDR3, the DNA is TGTGCCAGCAGGGTTGCTCAACCCAGGGGCCCTGGGGCCAACGTCCTGACTTTC.

Regarding this clonotype: It may be a read error: a sequence one base away is much more abundant. The rearrangement links TRBV20-1 to TRBJ2-7; D is perhaps TRBD1 (5 bases). There are 13 residues in the CDR3. Trimming took off 4 bases at V and 4 bases at J, with 14 bases between the two ends. Looked up from germline, CDR1 is DFQATT and CDR2 is SNEGSKA (reference sequence). The CDR3 is CSANSQGTYEQYF. CDR3 nucleotides: TGCAGTGCTAATTCCCAGGGAACGTACGAGCAGTACTTC.

In its sample, this clonotype was seen many times. The chain couples TRBV5-1 to TRBJ1-5; D perhaps matches TRBD1 (6 bases). Germline V lookup: CDR1 SGHRS, CDR2 YFSETQ. There are 14 residues in the CDR3. V lost 4 bases to trimming and J lost 5 bases, with 13 bases between them. In DNA form, the CDR3 reads TGCGCCAGCAGCCCCAGGGGAGGGGATCAGCCCCAGCATTTT. It is translated as CASSPRGGDQPQHF.

The V gene is TRBV7-2, the J gene TRBJ2-7; 11 bases align to TRBD2. The CDR3 is 16 amino acids. With V trimmed by 5 bases and J by 13 bases, 19 bases remained unmatched. Germline CDR1 reads SGHTA; CDR2 reads FQGNSA. Written as DNA, the CDR3 is TGTGCCAGCAGCCCTCGGACTAGCGGGCCCCGGGGAGGTTTATACTTC. This encodes CASSPRTSGPRGGLYF.

The rearrangement joins TRBV9 to TRBJ2-2, with D perhaps TRBD2 (6 bases). This CDR3 has 13 amino acids. The V gene lost 2 bases and the J gene lost 6 bases, with 8 bases spanning the gap. CDR1 and CDR2 (germline): SGDLS, YYNGEE. CDR3 sequence (DNA): TGTGCCAGCAGCGTTCCGGGGGCCGGGGAGCTGTTTTTT. Its protein product is CASSVPGAGELFF.

This clonotype was picked up a small number of times. V and J are TRBV7-9 and TRBJ1-5, with TRBD1 matching over 9 bases. V lost 5 bases to trimming and J lost 15 bases; unmatched junction nucleotides: 8. The germline gives CDR1 SEHNR, CDR2 FQNEAQ (reference sequence). The CDR3 spans 12 residues. CDR3 bases: TGTGCCAGCAGCGGGGGGGACAGGGCGTTGCATTTT. Amino acid sequence: CASSGGDRALHF. The variable domain in full, completed from reference TRBV7-9 and TRBJ1-5, reads DTGVSQNPRHKITKRGQNVTFRCDPISEHNRLYWYRQTLGQGPEFLTYFQNEAQLEKSRLLSDRFSAERPKGSFSTLEIQRTEQGDSAMYLCASSGGDRALHFGDGTRLSIL.

This clonotype was seen ten or more times. The V and J genes are TRBV2 and TRBJ1-2; D is possibly TRBD1 (5 bases). Between the trimmed V and J ends, which lost 2 bases and 6 bases, there was a span of 10 bases. The CDR3 runs 13 residues. Looked up from germline, CDR1 is SNHLY and CDR2 is FYNNEI. This CDR3 reads CASSERQINGYTF. CDR3 bases: TGTGCCAGCAGTGAAAGACAGATCAATGGCTACACCTTC.

J is TRBJ2-6 and V is TRBV20-1; D remains ambiguous. Germline-derived CDR1 and CDR2 are DFQATT and SNEGSKA (reference sequence). The CDR3 sequence is 14 residues long. Trimming shortened V by 3 bases and J by 0 bases, and 6 bases separated the two germline ends. This CDR3 is CSASDSSGANVLTF. CDR3 nucleotides: TGCAGTGCTAGCGATAGCTCTGGGGCCAACGTCCTGACTTTC.

J is TRBJ1-5 and V is TRBV15, with TRBD1 matching over 7 bases. The junction had 7 bases not matched to a gene; V was cut back by 3 bases and J by 5 bases. The CDR3 sequence is 15 residues long. CDR1 and CDR2 (germline): LNHNV, YYDKDF (reference sequence). CDR3 in DNA: TGTGCCACCAGCAGCACCCAGGACAGGCATCAGCCCCAGCATTTT. It is translated as CATSSTQDRHQPQHF.

With regard to this clonotype: Since no conserved phenylalanine or tryptophan closes the CDR3, a read error is the likely cause. The chain joins TRBV5-1 to TRBJ1-3, with D maybe TRBD1 (5 bases). The germline V gene has CDR1 SGHRS and CDR2 YFSETQ. The length of the CDR3 is 16 residues. Trimming took 0 bases from V and 0 from J, leaving 10 bases between them. The CDR3 region is CASSLEWGISGNTIYL. The CDR3 nucleotides read TGCGCCAGCAGCTTGGAATGGGGGATCTCTGGAAACACCATATATCTT.

Concerning this clonotype itself: Germline is not matched at one junction end, which may reflect a read error. The gene calls are TRBV2 and TRBJ2-2, with D maybe TRBD1 (7 bases). Germline CDR1 reads SNHLY; CDR2 reads FYNNEI. The CDR3 totals 16 residues. CDR3 amino acids: CARLARGEPYTGELSF. DNA for the CDR3: TGTGCCCGCCTAGCCAGGGGGGAACCTTACACCGGGGAGCTGTCTTTT.

The V gene is TRBV7-2, the J gene TRBJ2-7; D possibly matches TRBD1 or TRBD2 (6 bases each). CDR3 length: 15 amino acids. The V end was cut by 3 bases, the J end by 5 bases, with 17 bases between. Germline CDR1 reads SGHTA; CDR2 reads FQGNSA. The CDR3 reads CASSFISGGYHEQYF. The CDR3, as DNA: TGTGCCAGCAGCTTTATTTCCGGGGGCTACCACGAGCAGTACTTC.

The CDR3 sequence: CASSDPDNEAFF. CDR3 bases: TGTGCCAGCAGTGATCCGGACAATGAAGCTTTCTTT. The J gene is TRBJ1-1, the V gene TRBV9; weak D call: TRBD1 (5 bases). The CDR3 contains 12 residues. Germline V gives CDR1 SGDLS, CDR2 YYNGEE. Trimming left V 5 bases short and J 7 bases short, with 12 bases between.

The chain has TRBV10-3 and TRBJ2-2; D gene unclear. Germline CDR1 reads ENHRY; CDR2 reads SYGVKD. Trimming took off 5 bases at V and 2 bases at J, with 9 bases between the two ends. CDR3 size: 14 residues. As DNA, the CDR3 is TGTGCCATCAGTTCACCAGGAAACACCGGGGAGCTGTTTTTT. Translated, it gives CAISSPGNTGELFF.

This clonotype was counted a few times. The CDR3 coding sequence is TGCGCCAGCAGCCAAGATATGGGTTCAGCCTACGAGCAGTACTTC. It translates to CASSQDMGSAYEQYF. J is TRBJ2-7 and V is TRBV4-1; D call uncertain. The CDR3 is 15 amino acids. The germline V and J ends were trimmed by 0 bases and 2 bases, with 11 bases remaining between them. Germline values: CDR1 MGHRA, CDR2 YSYEKL.

The chain couples TRBV7-9 to TRBJ2-2; D is unclear. V lost 9 bases and J 8 bases, leaving 4 bases between the germline ends. The CDR3 totals 9 residues. From germline, CDR1 is SEHNR and CDR2 FQNEAQ (reference sequence). CDR3 coding DNA: TGTGCCAGTCAAGGGGAGCTGTTTTTT. Translating it yields CASQGELFF.

Written as DNA, the CDR3 is TGTGCCAGCAGTCTCGGACTAGCGGGCGCTACGCAGTATTTT. It encodes CASSLGLAGATQYF. The chain recombines TRBV19 with TRBJ2-3; 11 bases line up with TRBD2. Trimming cost V 9 bases and J 8 bases; bases outside gene matches: 10. CDR1 and CDR2 (germline): LNHDA, SQIVND (reference sequence). The CDR3 extends over 14 amino acids. Filled out from reference TRBV19 and TRBJ2-3, the complete variable domain reads DGGITQSPKYLFRKEGQNVTLSCEQNLNHDAMYWYRQDPGQGLRLIYYSQIVNDFQKGDIAEGYSVSREKKESFPLTVTSAQKNPTAFYLCASSLGLAGATQYFGPGTRLTVL.

The CDR3 is CASSPGAGGLETQYF. In DNA form, the CDR3 reads TGTGCCAGCAGCCCGGGAGCAGGGGGCTTGGAGACCCAGTACTTC. This chain connects TRBV5-5 to TRBJ2-5; TRBD1 matches 8 bases. Germline V gene sequence: CDR1 SGHKS, CDR2 YYEKEE (reference sequence). With 4 bases clipped from V and 5 bases from J, the junction kept 10 bases outside the gene matches. CDR3 length: 15 residues.

The V and J genes are TRBV10-2 and TRBJ2-7, with 16 bases lining up with TRBD2. The junction had 12 bases not matched to a gene; V was cut back by 8 bases and J by 5 bases. Germline V gene lookup returns CDR1 WSHSY and CDR2 SAAADI. The CDR3 is made up of 17 amino acids. The CDR3 coding sequence is TGCGCCAGCCTGGGACTAGCGGGAGGGCTGCAACAGGACGAGCAGTACTTC. Translation: CASLGLAGGLQQDEQYF.

This clonotype was recorded at least ten times. This chain links TRBV14 with TRBJ1-2, with D unresolved. The CDR3 runs 15 residues. V lost 4 bases and J lost 4, with 16 bases in between. The germline V gene encodes CDR1 SGHDN and CDR2 FVKESK. As DNA, the CDR3 is TGTGCCAGCAGCCCGATAGACCACGACGGCTATGGCTACACCTTC. Translated: CASSPIDHDGYGYTF.

This clonotype was found a few times. Germline and junction disagree at one end, which may indicate a read error. V is TRBV24-1 and J is TRBJ2-7; D is uncertain. The CDR3 spans 14 residues. CDR1 and CDR2 from the germline V gene are KGHDR and SFDVKD. CDR3 in amino acids: CASSQDGATYEQYF. The CDR3 DNA reads TGTGCCAGCAGTCAAGACGGAGCTACCTACGAGCAGTACTTC.